This T cell receptor beta chain came from a study of vaccination effects on CD4 cells after COVID-19. The study's findings and limits: Cross-reactivity with common cold coronaviruses was shown by only 1 of 255 vaccine-induced clones in healthy vaccinees.

Of note for this clone: Its antigen is still unknown.

CD4+ T cells specific for antigen were expanded with viral peptide pools by the ViraFEST assay before sequencing. Cultured cells yielded isolated CD4+ T cells after 10 to 11 days. None of these healthy vaccinees had been infected with SARS-CoV-2 before vaccination. Some 2.2 million PBMC per well received approximately 11 IU/ml IL-2 and roughly 10 ug/ml peptides in culture. The data were produced by immunoSEQ multiplex PCR, yet TCRdb's version contains in-frame clones alone and is incomplete. The sample carries tens of thousands of clones, roughly 74% recorded once. This CDR3 is built from 14 residues. Germline trimming cut 1 base from V and 2 bases from J; bases unmatched to any gene: 2. Germline V gene sequence: CDR1 SGHAT, CDR2 FQDESV (reference sequence).

The chain links TRBV11-1 to TRBJ2-7; 7 bases are shared with TRBD2. The receptor's source is a human donor who received a COVID-19 vaccine. Specimen: CD4+ T cells from PBMCs cultured with HCoV-229E spike peptides, collected before COVID-19 vaccination. DNA of the CDR3: TGTGCCAGCAGCTTAGGGCGGGAGACCTACGAGCAGTACGTC. It specifies CASSLGRETYEQYV.